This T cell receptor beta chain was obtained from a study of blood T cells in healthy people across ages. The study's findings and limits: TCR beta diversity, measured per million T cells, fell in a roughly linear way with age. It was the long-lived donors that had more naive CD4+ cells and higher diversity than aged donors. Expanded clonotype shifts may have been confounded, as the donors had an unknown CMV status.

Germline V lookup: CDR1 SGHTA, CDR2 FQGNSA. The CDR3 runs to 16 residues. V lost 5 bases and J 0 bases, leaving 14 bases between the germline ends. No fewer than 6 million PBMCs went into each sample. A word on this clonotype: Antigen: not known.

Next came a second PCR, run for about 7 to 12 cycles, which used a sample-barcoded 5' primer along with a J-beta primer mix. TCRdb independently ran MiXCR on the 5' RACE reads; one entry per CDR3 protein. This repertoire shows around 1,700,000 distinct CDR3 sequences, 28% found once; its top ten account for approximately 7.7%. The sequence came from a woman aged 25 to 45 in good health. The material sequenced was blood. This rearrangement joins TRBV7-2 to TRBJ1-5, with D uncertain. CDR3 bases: TGTGCCAGCAGCCCAATAGACGGTTATAGCAATCAGCCCCAGCATTTT. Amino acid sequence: CASSPIDGYSNQPQHF.